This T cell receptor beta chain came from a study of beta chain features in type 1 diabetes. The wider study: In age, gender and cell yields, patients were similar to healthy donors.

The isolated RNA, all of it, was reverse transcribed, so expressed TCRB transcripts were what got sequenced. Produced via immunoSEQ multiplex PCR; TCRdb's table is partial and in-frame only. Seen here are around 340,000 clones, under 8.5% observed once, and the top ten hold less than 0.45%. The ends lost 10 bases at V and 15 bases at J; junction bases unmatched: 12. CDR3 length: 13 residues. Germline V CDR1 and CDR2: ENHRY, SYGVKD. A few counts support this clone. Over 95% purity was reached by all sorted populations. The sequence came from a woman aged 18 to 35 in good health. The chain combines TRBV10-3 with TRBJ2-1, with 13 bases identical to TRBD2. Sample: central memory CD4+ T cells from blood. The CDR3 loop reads CATSLAGGPSLFF. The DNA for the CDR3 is TGTGCCACCTCACTAGCGGGAGGGCCCTCTCTGTTCTTC.